This T cell receptor beta chain was captured in a study of metastatic and nonmetastatic thyroid tumors. Overall study results and limits: Across blood and tumor, TCR beta diversity in malignant thyroid tumors was reportedly significantly higher than in benign nodules.

The CDR3 has 15 residues. CDR1 is MNHEY and CDR2 is SVGEGT in the germline V gene. V lost 2 bases, J lost 5 bases, and 10 bases lay in between. Per the original data handling: The authors used CDR3 differences across clinicopathological groups to build a distant-metastasis classifier for papillary thyroid cancer. TCRdb reanalyzed the PCR reads with MiXCR. The V and J calls here are based on TCRdb, not the publication. The sample consists of roughly 30,000 clones, more than 25% of them appearing once. Until they underwent thyroid surgery, no patient had received any treatment. Points on this clone: Its cognate antigen is unknown.

Sample: blood. The V and J genes are TRBV6-2 or TRBV6-3 and TRBJ1-6; no clear D gene. The receptor was isolated from a female donor with papillary thyroid cancer or a benign thyroid nodule (not recorded which). Some clones in this sample may be carry-over from other donors' samples. The DNA for the CDR3 is TGTGCCAGCAGTTACGGGGTGGTCGATAATTCACCCCTCCACTTT. Its translation: CASSYGVVDNSPLHF.